The 15 T cell receptor beta chains below all came from one sample that was sequenced in a study of blood T cell repertoires in COVID-19. Sequencing used immunoSEQ multiplex PCR; TCRdb keeps in-frame clones, though not all of them. There are approximately 220,000 clones in the sample; about four fifths occur only once, and under 1.5% lies in the top ten. Sequencing input: PBMCs or T cells enriched from blood (not recorded which). These receptors all come from a woman between 40 and 55 years old with acute COVID-19.

The chain has TRBV7-9 and TRBJ1-2, with 10 bases that match TRBD1. Germline V gene lookup returns CDR1 SEHNR and CDR2 FQNEAQ (reference sequence). Trimming removed 5 bases from V and 8 bases from J; junction bases left unmatched: 8. This CDR3 has 14 residues. CDR3: CASSMDRGRRGYTF. The DNA for the CDR3 is TGTGCCAGCAGCATGGACAGGGGGAGACGGGGCTACACCTTC. Full variable domain (rest looked up from reference TRBV7-9 and TRBJ1-2): DTGVSQNPRHKITKRGQNVTFRCDPISEHNRLYWYRQTLGQGPEFLTYFQNEAQLEKSRLLSDRFSAERPKGSFSTLEIQRTEQGDSAMYLCASSMDRGRRGYTFGSGTRLTVV.

This chain joins TRBV7-2 and TRBJ2-2, with D unclear. With 5 bases removed from V and 4 bases from J, the gap between germline ends came to 14 bases. CDR1 SGHTA and CDR2 FQGNSA come from the germline V gene. This CDR3 comprises 15 residues. CDR3 nucleotide sequence: TGTGCCAGCAGCCCCAGGCGCCTTTCCACCGGGGAGCTGTTTTTT. Translation gives CASSPRRLSTGELFF.

This chain's CDR3 is CASTFPGTGGDTQYF. CDR3 sequence (DNA): TGCGCCAGCACCTTTCCCGGGACAGGGGGCGATACGCAGTATTTT. This sequence joins TRBV5-1 and TRBJ2-3; 12 bases agree with TRBD1. Germline CDR1 reads SGHRS; CDR2 reads YFSETQ. This CDR3 spans 15 amino acids. J gave up 6 bases and V 6 bases, and 8 bases lay outside the gene matches.

The chain employs TRBV19 and TRBJ1-2, with 7 bases that match TRBD1. V lost 7 bases to trimming and J lost 4 bases; unmatched junction nucleotides: 6. Germline V lookup: CDR1 LNHDA, CDR2 SQIVND (reference sequence). The CDR3 runs 13 residues. CDR3 sequence: CASNDRQGYGYTF. The CDR3, as DNA: TGTGCCAGTAACGACCGACAGGGCTATGGCTACACCTTC.

In regard to this clone: Within the sample, other DNA sequences also encode this same CDR3. The chain joins TRBV18 to TRBJ2-3; D call uncertain. V lost 6 bases and J lost 4, with 8 bases in between. The CDR3 is made up of 12 amino acids. In germline, CDR1 is KGHSH, CDR2 LQKENI. Written as DNA, the CDR3 is TGTGCCAGCTCCCCCCTCGCAGATACGCAGTATTTT. Protein: CASSPLADTQYF.

This chain uses TRBV5-6 with TRBJ1-3; TRBD1 matches 8 bases. V was clipped by 2 bases and J by 0 bases; unmatched bases: 4. Germline V gene lookup returns CDR1 SGHDT and CDR2 YYEEEE. This CDR3 contains 16 residues. CDR3 nucleotides: TGTGCCAGCAGCTTCCGCACAGGGGGCTCTGGAAACACCATATATTTT. As protein: CASSFRTGGSGNTIYF. Full variable domain (remainder filled in from reference TRBV5-6 and TRBJ1-3): DAGVTQSPTHLIKTRGQQVTLRCSPKSGHDTVSWYQQALGQGPQFIFQYYEEEERQRGNFPDRFSGHQFPNYSSELNVNALLLGDSALYLCASSFRTGGSGNTIYFGEGSWLTVV.

The J gene is TRBJ1-1, the V gene TRBV5-1; the match to TRBD1 covers 7 bases. The length of the CDR3 is 14 residues. Germline CDR1 SGHRS, CDR2 YFSETQ. V was pared by 2 bases and J by 3 bases, with 4 bases of the junction left unmatched. The CDR3 region is CASSFDRVDTEAFF. The CDR3 bases are TGCGCCAGCAGCTTTGACAGGGTGGACACTGAAGCTTTCTTT.

The chain uses TRBV11-2 and TRBJ2-1; D is possibly TRBD2 (5 bases). Trimming pared 5 bases from V and 6 bases from J, leaving 14 bases between. CDR3 length: 14 amino acids. Germline loops: CDR1 SGHAT, CDR2 FQNNGV. In DNA, the CDR3 is TGTGCCAGCAGCGTATCGCTAGCCGGCAATGAGCAGTTCTTC. Translated: CASSVSLAGNEQFF. Filled out from reference TRBV11-2 and TRBJ2-1, the complete variable domain reads EAGVAQSPRYKIIEKRQSVAFWCNPISGHATLYWYQQILGQGPKLLIQFQNNGVVDDSQLPKDRFSAERLKGVDSTLKIQPAKLEDSAVYLCASSVSLAGNEQFFGPGTRLTVL.

This clone has only a few counts. The rearrangement joins TRBV7-8 to TRBJ2-3, with TRBD2 identical over 8 bases. Germline lookup yields CDR1 SGHVS and CDR2 FQNEAQ. Germline trimming cut 6 bases from V and 4 bases from J; bases unmatched to any gene: 15. This CDR3 comprises 17 residues. CDR3 in amino acids: CASRPRRGGGSADTQYF. In DNA form, the CDR3 reads TGTGCCAGCAGACCCCGTCGGGGGGGCGGGAGCGCAGATACGCAGTATTTT.

This clone showed up just a few times. The DNA for the CDR3 is TGTGCCAGCAGCCAACTAACAGGGGCGGGGGGCGGCACTGAAGCTTTCTTT. Translating it yields CASSQLTGAGGGTEAFF. V and J are TRBV4-2 and TRBJ1-1; 7 bases agree with TRBD1. This CDR3 is built from 17 residues. The germline gives CDR1 LGHNA, CDR2 YNFKEQ. V was clipped by 2 bases and J by 4 bases; unmatched bases: 13.

The J gene is TRBJ1-2, the V gene TRBV3-1 (or the pseudogene TRBV3-2), with TRBD1 matching over 8 bases. Germline loops: CDR1 LGHDT, CDR2 YNNKEL (reference sequence). V was pared by 5 bases and J by 5 bases, with 7 bases of the junction left unmatched. The CDR3 is 14 amino acids. The CDR3 reads CASSSRQGYYGYTF. CDR3 nucleotide sequence: TGTGCCAGCAGCTCCCGACAGGGGTATTATGGCTACACCTTC.

The rearrangement joins TRBV18 to TRBJ1-1; no clear D. V lost 3 bases and J 1 base, leaving 6 bases between the germline ends. Germline V CDR1 and CDR2: KGHSH, LQKENI. CDR3 length: 13 amino acids. The CDR3 sequence is CASSPESNTEAFF. The CDR3 bases are TGTGCCAGCTCACCGGAGTCGAACACTGAAGCTTTCTTT.

In its sample, this clone was seen a few times. This chain links TRBV11-2 with TRBJ2-1; 15 nucleotides match TRBD2. Germline-derived CDR1 and CDR2 are SGHAT and FQNNGV. CDR3 length: 16 residues. With 3 bases clipped from V and 6 bases from J, the junction kept 3 bases outside the gene matches. CDR3 amino acids: CASSFGLAGGLNEQFF. The CDR3, as DNA: TGTGCCAGCAGCTTCGGACTAGCGGGGGGGCTCAATGAGCAGTTCTTC.

The rearrangement joins TRBV30 to TRBJ1-1; 10 bases line up with TRBD1. CDR1 and CDR2 (germline): GTSNPN, SVGIG (reference sequence). This CDR3 has 15 amino acids. After removal of 3 bases from V and 3 bases from J, the junction contained 7 bases not matched to a gene. Written as DNA, the CDR3 is TGTGCCTGGAGGGACAGGGGGAGGTGGGACACTGAAGCTTTCTTT. It specifies CAWRDRGRWDTEAFF.

The rearrangement joins TRBV7-6 to TRBJ1-5; D is possibly TRBD1 (6 bases). V was pared by 4 bases and J by 0 bases, with 13 bases between. CDR3 length: 16 amino acids. The germline V gene has CDR1 SGHVS and CDR2 FNYEAQ. The CDR3 is CASSSKQGSSNQPQHF. CDR3 nucleotides: TGTGCCAGCAGCTCAAAACAGGGATCTAGCAATCAGCCCCAGCATTTT.